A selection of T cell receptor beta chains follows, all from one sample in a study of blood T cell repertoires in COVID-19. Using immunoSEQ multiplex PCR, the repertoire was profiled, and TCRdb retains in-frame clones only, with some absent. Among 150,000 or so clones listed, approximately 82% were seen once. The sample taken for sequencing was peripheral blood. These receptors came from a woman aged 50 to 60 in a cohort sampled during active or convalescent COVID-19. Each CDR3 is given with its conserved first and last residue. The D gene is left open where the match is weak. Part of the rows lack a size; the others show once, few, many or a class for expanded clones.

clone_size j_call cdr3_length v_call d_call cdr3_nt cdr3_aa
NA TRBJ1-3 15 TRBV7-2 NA TGTGCCAGCAGTCGCCGGACAGTCACTTCAAACACCATATATTTT CASSRRTVTSNTIYF
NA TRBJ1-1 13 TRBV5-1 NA TGCGCCAGCAGCTTCGGCGGAGGGAATGAAGCTTTCTTT CASSFGGGNEAFF
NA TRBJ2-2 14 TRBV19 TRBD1 TGTGCCAGTAGTGGGCGGACAGGACCCGGGGAGCTGTTTTTT CASSGRTGPGELFF
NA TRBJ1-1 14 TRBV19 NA TGTGCCAGTAGTCGGGGATCTCTGAACACTGAAGCTTTCTTT CASSRGSLNTEAFF
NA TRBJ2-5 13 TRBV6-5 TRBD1 TGTGCCAGCAGACGACAGGGCGGGGAGACCCAGTACTTC CASRRQGGETQYF
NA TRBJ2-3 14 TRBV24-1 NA TGTGCCACGCGAGGAAGGGGCTCCACAGATACGCAGTATTTT CATRGRGSTDTQYF
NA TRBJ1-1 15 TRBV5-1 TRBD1 TGCGCCAGCAGCGGGACAGGGGACGGGGGCACTGAAGCTTTCTTT CASSGTGDGGTEAFF
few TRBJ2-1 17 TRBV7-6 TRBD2 TGTGCCAGCAGCTTAGAGGCAGCGGGGGGCAACTACAATGAGCAGTTCTTC CASSLEAAGGNYNEQFF
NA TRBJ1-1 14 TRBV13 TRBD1 TGTGCCAGCAGAGATGACAGGGCGAACACTGAAGCTTTCTTT CASRDDRANTEAFF
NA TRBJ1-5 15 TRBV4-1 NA TGCGCCAGCAGCCAAGATTCAGGGATGGTGCAGCCCCAGCATTTT CASSQDSGMVQPQHF
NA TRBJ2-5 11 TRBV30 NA TGTGCCTGGAGTACCGGAGAGACCCAGTACTTC CAWSTGETQYF
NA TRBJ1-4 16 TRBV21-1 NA TGTGCCAGCAGCAAAATACGCGGACAGGGTAATGAAAAACTGTTTTTT CASSKIRGQGNEKLFF
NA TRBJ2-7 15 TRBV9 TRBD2 TGTGCCAGCAGCGTAGCAGGCGGGGGGCCATACGAGCAGTACTTC CASSVAGGGPYEQYF
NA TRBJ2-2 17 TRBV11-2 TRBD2 TGTGCCAGCAGCCGGGGACTAGCGGAATCGAACACCGGGGAGCTGTTTTTT CASSRGLAESNTGELFF
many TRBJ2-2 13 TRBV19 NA TGTGCCAGTAGTACGGGGGACACCGGGGAGCTGTTTTTT CASSTGDTGELFF
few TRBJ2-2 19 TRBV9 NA TGTGCCAGCAGCGTCGAACTTATTCGGGGATACGGGTCCGCCGGGGAGCTGTTTTTT CASSVELIRGYGSAGELFF
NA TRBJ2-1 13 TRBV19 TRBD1 TGTGCCAGTAAGGTACAGGGGAACACTGAGCAGTTCTTC CASKVQGNTEQFF
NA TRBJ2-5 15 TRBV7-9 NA TGTGCCAGCAGCGCCAACCCGCGGGCCGAAGAGACCCAGTACTTC CASSANPRAEETQYF
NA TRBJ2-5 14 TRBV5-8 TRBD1 TGTGCCAGCAGCCCTGGACAGGGGCAAGAGACCCAGTACTTC CASSPGQGQETQYF
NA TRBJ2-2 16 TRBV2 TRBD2 TGTGCCAGCCGACTACGGCGGGGGGGCGGCACCGGGGAGCTGTTTTTT CASRLRRGGGTGELFF
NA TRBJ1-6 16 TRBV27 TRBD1 TGTGCCAGCAGACTGACAGGGGGAATGTATAATTCACCCCTCCACTTT CASRLTGGMYNSPLHF